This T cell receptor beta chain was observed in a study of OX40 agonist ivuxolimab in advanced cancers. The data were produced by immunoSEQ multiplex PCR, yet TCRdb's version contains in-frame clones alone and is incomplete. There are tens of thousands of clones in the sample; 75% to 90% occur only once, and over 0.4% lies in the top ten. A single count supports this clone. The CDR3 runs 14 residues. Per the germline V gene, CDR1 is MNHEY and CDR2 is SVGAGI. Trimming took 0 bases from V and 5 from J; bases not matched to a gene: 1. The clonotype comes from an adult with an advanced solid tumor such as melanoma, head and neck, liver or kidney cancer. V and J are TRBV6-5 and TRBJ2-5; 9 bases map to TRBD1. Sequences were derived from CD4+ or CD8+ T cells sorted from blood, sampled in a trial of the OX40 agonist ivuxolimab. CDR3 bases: TGTGCCAGCAGTTACTCTGGGACAGGGGAGACCCAGTACTTC. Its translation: CASSYSGTGETQYF.